This T cell receptor beta chain was retrieved from a study of graft-versus-host responses after intestinal transplantation. Looking at the study overall: Each recipient received a multivisceral, liver-intestinal, or isolated intestinal graft. Anti-thymocyte globulin served as induction for all recipients, who then took tacrolimus and steroids for about 3 years. Study-wide points: Recipient marrow contained GvH clones, some of which appeared first in ileum or blood. High graft-versus-host to host-versus-graft clonal ratios were found in allografts of patients who had graft-donor T cell macrochimerism.

The repertoire was sequenced with immunoSEQ multiplex PCR; TCRdb's copy has only in-frame clones and lacks some. The sample includes around 130,000 clones, more than 80% of them seen just once. CDR1 and CDR2 from the germline V gene are SGDLS and YYNGEE. The V end lost 0 bases, the J end lost 4 bases, and 11 bases lay between the germline ends. This CDR3 region has 14 residues. Regarding this clone: Its antigen is not identified.

The V and J genes are TRBV9 and TRBJ2-7; tentatively, D is TRBD1 (5 bases). Source: unstimulated CD4+ T cells sorted from spleen or lymph node cells, taken before intestinal transplant. This TCR was sampled from a human donor who received an intestinal transplant. CDR3 in DNA: TGTGCCAGCAGCGTAGAGGACACCGATTACGAGCAGTACTTC. Amino acid sequence: CASSVEDTDYEQYF.